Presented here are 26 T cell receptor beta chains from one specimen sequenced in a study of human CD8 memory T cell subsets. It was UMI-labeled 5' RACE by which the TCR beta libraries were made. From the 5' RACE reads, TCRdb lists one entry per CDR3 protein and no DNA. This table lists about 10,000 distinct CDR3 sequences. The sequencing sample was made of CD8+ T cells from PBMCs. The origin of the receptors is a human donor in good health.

CDR3 region: CASSQWGNEQYF. The chain is built from TRBV4-2 and TRBJ2-7. Germline values: CDR1 LGHNA, CDR2 YNFKEQ. The CDR3 totals 12 residues.

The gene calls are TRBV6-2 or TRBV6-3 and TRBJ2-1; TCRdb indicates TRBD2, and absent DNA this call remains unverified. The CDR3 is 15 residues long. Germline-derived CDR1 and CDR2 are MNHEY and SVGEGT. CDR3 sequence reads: CASSYTSSGPNEQFF.

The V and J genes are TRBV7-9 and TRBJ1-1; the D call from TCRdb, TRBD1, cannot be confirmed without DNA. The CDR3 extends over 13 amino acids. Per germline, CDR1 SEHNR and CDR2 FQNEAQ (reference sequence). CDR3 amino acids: CASLGGRDVEAFF.

CDR3 sequence: CASSEAHYSNQPQHF. The V call is TRBV2, the J call TRBJ1-5. The CDR3 has 15 amino acids. Per the germline V gene, CDR1 is SNHLY and CDR2 is FYNNEI.

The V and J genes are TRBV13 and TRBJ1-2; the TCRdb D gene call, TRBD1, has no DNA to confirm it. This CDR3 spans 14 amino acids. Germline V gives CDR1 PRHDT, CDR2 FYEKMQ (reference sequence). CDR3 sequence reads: CASSQGTGGYGYTF. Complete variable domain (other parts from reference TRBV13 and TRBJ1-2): AAGVIQSPRHLIKEKRETATLKCYPIPRHDTVYWYQQGPGQDPQFLISFYEKMQSDKGSIPDRFSAQQFSDYHSELNMSSLELGDSALYFCASSQGTGGYGYTFGSGTRLTVV.

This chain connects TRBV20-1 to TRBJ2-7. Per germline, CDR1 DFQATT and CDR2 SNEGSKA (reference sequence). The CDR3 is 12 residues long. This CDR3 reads CSASDQTGEQYF.

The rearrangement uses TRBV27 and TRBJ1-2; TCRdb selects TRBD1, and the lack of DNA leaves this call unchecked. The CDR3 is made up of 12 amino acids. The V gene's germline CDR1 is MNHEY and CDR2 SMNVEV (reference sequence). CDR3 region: CASRAGRHGYTF.

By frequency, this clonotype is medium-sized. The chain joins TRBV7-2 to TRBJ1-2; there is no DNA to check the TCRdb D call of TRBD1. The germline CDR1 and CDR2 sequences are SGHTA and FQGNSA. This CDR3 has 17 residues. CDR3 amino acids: CASSLGALDDRGKGYTF.

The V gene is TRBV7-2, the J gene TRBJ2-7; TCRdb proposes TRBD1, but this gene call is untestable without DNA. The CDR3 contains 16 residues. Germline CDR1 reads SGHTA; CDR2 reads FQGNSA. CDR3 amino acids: CASSLSGQGARREQYF.

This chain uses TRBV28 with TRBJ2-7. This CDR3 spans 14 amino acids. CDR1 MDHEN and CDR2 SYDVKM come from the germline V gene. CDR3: CASSLRGSGLGQYF.

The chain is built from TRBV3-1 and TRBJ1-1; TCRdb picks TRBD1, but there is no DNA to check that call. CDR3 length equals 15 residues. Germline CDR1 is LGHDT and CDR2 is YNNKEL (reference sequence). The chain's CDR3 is CASSQEWLGGTEAFF.

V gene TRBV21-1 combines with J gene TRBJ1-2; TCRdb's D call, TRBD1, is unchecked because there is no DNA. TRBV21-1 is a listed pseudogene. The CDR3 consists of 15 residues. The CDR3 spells CASSKGTGVENGYTF.

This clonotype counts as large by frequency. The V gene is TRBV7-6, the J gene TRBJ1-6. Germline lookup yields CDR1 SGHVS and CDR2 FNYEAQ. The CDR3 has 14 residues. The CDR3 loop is CASSLAHGESPLHF.

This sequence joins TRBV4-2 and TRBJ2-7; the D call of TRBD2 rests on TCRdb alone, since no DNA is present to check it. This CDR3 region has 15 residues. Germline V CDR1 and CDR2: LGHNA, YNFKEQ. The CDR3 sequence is CASSQEEDGAYEQYF.

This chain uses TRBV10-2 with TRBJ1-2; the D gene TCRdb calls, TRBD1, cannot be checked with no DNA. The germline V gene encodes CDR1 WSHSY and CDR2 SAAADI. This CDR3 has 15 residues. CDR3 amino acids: CASTQTGVGSSGYTF.

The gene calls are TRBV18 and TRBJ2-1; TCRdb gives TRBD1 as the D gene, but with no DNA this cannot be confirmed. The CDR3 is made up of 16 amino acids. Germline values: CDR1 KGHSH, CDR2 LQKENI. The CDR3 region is CASSPTETGVHNEQFF.

CDR3: CASSYSVDEQYF. The genes are TRBV6-6 and TRBJ2-7. CDR1 MNHNY and CDR2 SVGAGI come from the germline V gene (reference sequence). The CDR3 extends over 12 amino acids.

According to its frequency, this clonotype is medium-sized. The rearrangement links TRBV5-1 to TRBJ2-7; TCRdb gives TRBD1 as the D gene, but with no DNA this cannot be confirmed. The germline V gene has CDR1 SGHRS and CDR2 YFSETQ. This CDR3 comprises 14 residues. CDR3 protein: CASSQNRGFYEQYF.

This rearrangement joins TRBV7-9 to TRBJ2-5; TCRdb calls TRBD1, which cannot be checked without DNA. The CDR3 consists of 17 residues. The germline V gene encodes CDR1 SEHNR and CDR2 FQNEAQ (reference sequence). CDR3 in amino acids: CASSLGTGGAGGETQYF.

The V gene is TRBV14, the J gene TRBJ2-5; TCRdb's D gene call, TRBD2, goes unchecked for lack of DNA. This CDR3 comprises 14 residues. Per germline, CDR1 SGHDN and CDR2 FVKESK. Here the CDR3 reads CASSQGGRYQTQYF.

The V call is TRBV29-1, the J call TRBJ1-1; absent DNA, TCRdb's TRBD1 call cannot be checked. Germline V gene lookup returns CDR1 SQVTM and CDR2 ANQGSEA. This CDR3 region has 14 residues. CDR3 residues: CSVAAGGAGTEAFF.

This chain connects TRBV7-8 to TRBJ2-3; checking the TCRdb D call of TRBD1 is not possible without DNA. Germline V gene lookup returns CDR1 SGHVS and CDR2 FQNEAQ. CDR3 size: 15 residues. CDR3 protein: CASSPRGGGTDTQYF.

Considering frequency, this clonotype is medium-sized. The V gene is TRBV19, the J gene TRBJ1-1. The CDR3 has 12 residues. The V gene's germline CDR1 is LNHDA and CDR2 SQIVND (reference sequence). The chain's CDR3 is CASSIGKEQAFF.

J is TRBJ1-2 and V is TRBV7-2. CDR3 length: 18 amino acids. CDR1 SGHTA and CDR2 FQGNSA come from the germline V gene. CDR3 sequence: CASSLSSGPAKNHYGYTF.

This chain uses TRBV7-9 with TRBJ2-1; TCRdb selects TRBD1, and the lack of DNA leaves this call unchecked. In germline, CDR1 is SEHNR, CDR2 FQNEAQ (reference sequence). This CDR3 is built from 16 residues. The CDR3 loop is CASSPETGQGYNEQFF. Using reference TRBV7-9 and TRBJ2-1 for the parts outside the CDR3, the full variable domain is DTGVSQNPRHKITKRGQNVTFRCDPISEHNRLYWYRQTLGQGPEFLTYFQNEAQLEKSRLLSDRFSAERPKGSFSTLEIQRTEQGDSAMYLCASSPETGQGYNEQFFGPGTRLTVL.

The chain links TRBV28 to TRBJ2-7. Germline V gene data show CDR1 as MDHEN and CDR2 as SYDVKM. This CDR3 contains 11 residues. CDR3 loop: CASSHAYEQYF.